Presented here are 28 T cell receptor beta chains from one specimen sequenced in a study of beta chain features in type 1 diabetes. General study points: Researchers report that Type 1 diabetes patients had moderately but significantly shorter TCRB CDR3s across all four CD4+ subsets.

What was sequenced were expressed TCRB transcripts, since all of the isolated RNA had been reverse transcribed. Sequencing was performed with immunoSEQ multiplex PCR; in TCRdb, only in-frame clones are kept and a portion is missing. The repertoire holds roughly 280,000 clones, with around 25% as singletons. Their target antigens are unknown. The sequencing sample was made of naive CD4+ T cells from blood. These receptors were obtained from a young woman with type 1 diabetes.

The chain has TRBV18 and TRBJ2-4; weak D call: TRBD2 (6 bases). Germline CDR1 is KGHSH and CDR2 is LQKENI. The CDR3 totals 17 residues. Trimming cost V 3 bases and J 0 bases, with 15 bases left between them. The CDR3 DNA reads TGTGCCAGCTCACCCACGGGGGATTTCCTAGCCAAAAACATTCAGTACTTC. This gives the protein CASSPTGDFLAKNIQYF.

This clone appeared a few times. This chain uses TRBV19 with TRBJ1-5, with D unclear. Looked up from germline, CDR1 is LNHDA and CDR2 is SQIVND (reference sequence). V lost 3 bases and J lost 6, with 9 bases in between. This CDR3 spans 13 amino acids. CDR3 in amino acids: CASSIAEAQPQHF. CDR3 bases: TGTGCCAGTAGTATTGCGGAAGCTCAGCCCCAGCATTTT.

This clone has just a few counts. This specimen includes other DNA sequences encoding the same CDR3. This chain joins TRBV5-1 and TRBJ2-7; TRBD2 aligns across 7 bases. V lost 0 bases and J lost 1; bases outside the gene matches: 7. Germline loops: CDR1 SGHRS, CDR2 YFSETQ. The CDR3 length is 16 residues. CDR3 nucleotide sequence: TGCGCCAGCAGCTTGGACGGCGGGAGTGTGTCCTACGAGCAGTACTTC. This translates into CASSLDGGSVSYEQYF.

This clone was seen many times. The V call is TRBV7-9, the J call TRBJ2-7; TRBD2 might be the D (5 bases). Deletions cut 11 bases from V and 2 bases from J, with 10 bases between. Per germline, CDR1 SEHNR and CDR2 FQNEAQ (reference sequence). The CDR3 spans 11 residues. Here the CDR3 DNA reads TGTGCCTCCACGCGGGCCTACGAGCAGTACTTC. Its translation is CASTRAYEQYF.

The chain is built from TRBV5-4 and TRBJ2-7; 8 bases match TRBD1. The CDR3 extends over 13 amino acids. Germline V gene lookup returns CDR1 SGHNT and CDR2 YYREEE (reference sequence). V lost 4 bases, J lost 9 bases, and 9 bases stayed unmatched. The CDR3 nucleotides read TGTGCCAGCAGCCCTAAGGGACAGGCTTGGCAGTACTTC. Translation gives CASSPKGQAWQYF.

This clone was observed a handful of times. The rearrangement joins TRBV9 to TRBJ2-1; TRBD2 might be the D (6 bases). V was pared by 4 bases and J by 2 bases, with 13 bases between. This CDR3 comprises 15 residues. Germline CDR1 reads SGDLS; CDR2 reads YYNGEE. The CDR3 nucleotides read TGTGCCAGCAGCCCGGGACTTTACCCCTACAATGAGCAGTTCTTC. Translated, it gives CASSPGLYPYNEQFF.

The chain employs TRBV7-9 and TRBJ2-7; 9 nucleotides line up with TRBD2. Trimming at V came to 3 bases and at J to 4 bases, leaving 10 bases not matched to a gene. CDR1 SEHNR and CDR2 FQNEAQ come from the germline V gene (reference sequence). There are 16 residues in the CDR3. This chain's CDR3 is CASSFPTSGDIYEQYF. The CDR3 DNA follows: TGTGCCAGCAGCTTCCCGACTAGCGGAGACATTTACGAGCAGTACTTC.

The V and J genes are TRBV29-1 and TRBJ1-1, with 7 bases lining up with TRBD1. The CDR3 sequence is 12 residues long. Germline loops: CDR1 SQVTM, CDR2 ANQGSEA. V lost 7 bases and J lost 5; bases outside the gene matches: 7. The CDR3 reads CSARSTGTEAFF. CDR3 DNA sequence: TGCAGCGCCAGATCGACAGGGACTGAAGCTTTCTTT.

This chain links TRBV7-9 with TRBJ2-7; no clear D gene. Germline V gene sequence: CDR1 SEHNR, CDR2 FQNEAQ (reference sequence). The CDR3 has 14 residues. V was shortened by 1 base and J by 2 bases, with 9 bases between the two germline ends. CDR3 in DNA: TGTGCCAGCAGCTTAGTCACAGCCACCTACGAGCAGTACTTC. Protein: CASSLVTATYEQYF.

This clone was seen a handful of times. The chain links TRBV10-3 to TRBJ2-7; 16 bases fit TRBD2. V lost 3 bases and J lost 0; bases outside the gene matches: 8. From germline, CDR1 is ENHRY and CDR2 SYGVKD. The CDR3 is made up of 19 amino acids. The CDR3, as DNA: TGTGCCATCAGTGAAGACGGGACTAGCGGGAGGGCCCCCTCCTACGAGCAGTACTTC. Its protein product is CAISEDGTSGRAPSYEQYF.

This clone was detected a few times. The gene calls are TRBV21-1 and TRBJ2-7; TRBD1 reflects the table's D call only, with no check against the DNA. TRBV21-1 is a pseudogene segment. The CDR3 consists of 19 residues. Written as DNA, the CDR3 is TGTGCCAGCAGCAAAGCCGGGACAGGGGACCCCATAGGCTCCTACGAGCAGTACTTC. Amino acid sequence: CASSKAGTGDPIGSYEQYF.

The chain is built from TRBV11-2 and TRBJ1-5, with D hard to call. The CDR3 runs 15 residues. Per germline, CDR1 SGHAT and CDR2 FQNNGV. V shed 0 bases and J shed 6 bases, with 12 bases lying between them. The CDR3 DNA sequence: TGTGCCAGCAGCTTAGAAGAGGGCGGAAGTCAGCCCCAGCATTTT. Its protein is CASSLEEGGSQPQHF.

The rearrangement links TRBV11-3 to TRBJ1-1; TRBD1 is a possible D gene (5 bases). The CDR3 is made up of 14 amino acids. Trimming took 5 bases from V and 1 from J, leaving 11 bases between them. The germline V gene encodes CDR1 SGHNT and CDR2 YENEEA. CDR3 sequence: CASSPQTANTEAFF. CDR3 in DNA: TGTGCCAGCAGCCCCCAGACAGCGAACACTGAAGCTTTCTTT.

This clone was seen a few times. This sequence joins TRBV9 and TRBJ1-1; a possible D gene is TRBD1 (6 bases). The CDR3 has 14 residues. Trimming removed 6 bases at V and 5 bases at J, with 17 bases between. In germline, CDR1 is SGDLS, CDR2 YYNGEE. The CDR3 coding sequence is TGTGCCAGCACGCCGTACAGGGTAGGGACTGAAGCTTTCTTT. Protein: CASTPYRVGTEAFF.

This clone came up a few times. The chain has TRBV2 and TRBJ1-5, with 9 bases lining up with TRBD1. CDR1 and CDR2 (germline): SNHLY, FYNNEI. The CDR3 has 15 amino acids. V gave up 6 bases and J gave up 4 bases; unmatched junction bases: 7. The DNA for the CDR3 is TGTGCCAGCAGGACCTCCGGGACAGGGAATCAGCCCCAGCATTTT. Its translation is CASRTSGTGNQPQHF.

The V and J genes are TRBV5-1 and TRBJ2-6, with D possibly matching TRBD1 (5 bases). The length of the CDR3 is 13 residues. V lost 0 bases and J lost 10, with 8 bases in between. CDR1 and CDR2 from the germline V gene are SGHRS and YFSETQ. As DNA, the CDR3 is TGCGCCAGCAGCTTGGATCCAGGGAACGTCCTGACTTTC. Its translation: CASSLDPGNVLTF.

The CDR3 loop is CASSAPRDRVNTEAFF. The CDR3 coding sequence is TGTGCCAGCTCAGCCCCCCGGGACAGGGTGAACACTGAAGCTTTCTTT. V gene TRBV18 combines with J gene TRBJ1-1; 9 bases are shared with TRBD1. V was clipped by 5 bases and J by 0 bases; unmatched bases: 7. Germline values: CDR1 KGHSH, CDR2 LQKENI. The CDR3 has 16 amino acids.

V and J are TRBV4-2 and TRBJ2-5; possibly TRBD2 for D (5 bases). The DNA end is a closer match to TRBJ2-7, so the J assignment may be wrong. CDR1 LGHNA and CDR2 YNFKEQ come from the germline V gene. The CDR3 loop spans 17 amino acids. The CDR3 protein is CASSQTWMPGKDYEQYF. CDR3 coding DNA: TGTGCCAGCAGCCAGACCTGGATGCCGGGGAAGGACTACGAGCAGTACTTC.

This clone was seen only a few times. The chain links TRBV5-1 to TRBJ2-7; TRBD2 agrees at 9 bases. This CDR3 has 15 amino acids. The V gene end was trimmed by 0 bases and the J gene end by 1 base; junction bases not matched to a gene: 2. The V gene's germline CDR1 is SGHRS and CDR2 YFSETQ. CDR3 loop: CASSLGTSASYEQYF. The DNA for the CDR3 is TGCGCCAGCAGCTTGGGGACTAGCGCATCCTACGAGCAGTACTTC.

With regard to this clone: A junction boundary mismatches the germline segment, possibly from a read error. V gene TRBV7-2 combines with J gene TRBJ2-5; 11 bases agree with TRBD2. Per the germline V gene, CDR1 is SGHTA and CDR2 is FQGNSA. This CDR3 comprises 9 residues. The CDR3 loop reads CASRTSGNF. The CDR3 nucleotides read TGTGCCAGCAGGACTAGCGGGAACTTC.

The rearrangement joins TRBV5-4 to TRBJ1-2, with TRBD1 as a possible D gene (6 bases). CDR3 length: 13 residues. V was clipped by 3 bases and J by 8 bases, with 14 bases between them. Germline V CDR1 and CDR2: SGHNT, YYREEE (reference sequence). The CDR3 region is CASSYSGVGGYTF. Here the CDR3 DNA reads TGTGCCAGCAGCTATTCAGGGGTGGGAGGCTACACCTTC.

The gene calls are TRBV10-3 and TRBJ1-1; 8 positions match TRBD1. The length of the CDR3 is 14 residues. Germline V gives CDR1 ENHRY, CDR2 SYGVKD. Trimming removed 6 bases from V and 4 bases from J; junction bases left unmatched: 7. CDR3 in amino acids: CAIRVRTGPTEAFF. CDR3 DNA: TGTGCCATCAGAGTCAGGACAGGGCCCACTGAAGCTTTCTTT.

Here the CDR3 reads CAWGQGVYEQYF. CDR3 DNA: TGTGCCTGGGGACAGGGGGTATACGAGCAGTACTTC. J is TRBJ2-7 and V is TRBV30; 10 bases line up with TRBD1. Losses at the gene ends were 5 bases for V and 4 bases for J; bases not matched to a gene: 2. This CDR3 comprises 12 residues. Germline V gene sequence: CDR1 GTSNPN, CDR2 SVGIG (reference sequence).

The J gene is TRBJ2-3, the V gene TRBV7-9, with D maybe TRBD1 (6 bases). Per the germline V gene, CDR1 is SEHNR and CDR2 is FQNEAQ (reference sequence). This CDR3 is 15 amino acids long. V dropped 5 bases and J dropped 2 bases, with 14 bases sitting between them. In nucleotides, the CDR3 is TGTGCCAGCAGCCCGATGCAGGGGATCACAGATACGCAGTATTTT. Protein: CASSPMQGITDTQYF.

This chain joins TRBV11-2 and TRBJ2-1, with 14 bases that match TRBD2. Germline trimming cut 5 bases from V and 0 bases from J; bases unmatched to any gene: 3. Germline assignment: CDR1 SGHAT and CDR2 FQNNGV. CDR3 length: 17 amino acids. The CDR3 loop is CASSRTSGGSSYNEQFF. In nucleotides, the CDR3 is TGTGCCAGCAGCCGGACTAGCGGGGGGAGCTCCTACAATGAGCAGTTCTTC.

This chain joins TRBV18 and TRBJ1-2; 7 nucleotides agree with TRBD1. This CDR3 has 13 residues. CDR1 KGHSH and CDR2 LQKENI come from the germline V gene. J lost 6 bases, V lost 3 bases, and 4 bases had no gene match. This CDR3 is CASSPARGDGYTF. CDR3 in DNA: TGTGCCAGCTCACCGGCCAGGGGGGATGGCTACACCTTC.

This chain joins TRBV5-1 and TRBJ1-2; D is perhaps TRBD1 (5 bases). This CDR3 has 14 amino acids. In germline, CDR1 is SGHRS, CDR2 YFSETQ. Trimming took off 3 bases at V and 2 bases at J, with 11 bases between the two ends. Here the CDR3 DNA reads TGCGCCAGCAGCTGGACGGACACGAACTATGGCTACACCTTC. Translating it yields CASSWTDTNYGYTF.

The CDR3, as DNA: TGTGCCAGCAGCCAAGGAACATTCTCTGGAAACACCATATATTTT. Translating gives CASSQGTFSGNTIYF. The V and J genes are TRBV14 and TRBJ1-3; D not certain. The germline V and J ends were trimmed by 1 base and 0 bases, with 7 bases remaining between them. Germline V gives CDR1 SGHDN, CDR2 FVKESK. There are 15 residues in the CDR3.